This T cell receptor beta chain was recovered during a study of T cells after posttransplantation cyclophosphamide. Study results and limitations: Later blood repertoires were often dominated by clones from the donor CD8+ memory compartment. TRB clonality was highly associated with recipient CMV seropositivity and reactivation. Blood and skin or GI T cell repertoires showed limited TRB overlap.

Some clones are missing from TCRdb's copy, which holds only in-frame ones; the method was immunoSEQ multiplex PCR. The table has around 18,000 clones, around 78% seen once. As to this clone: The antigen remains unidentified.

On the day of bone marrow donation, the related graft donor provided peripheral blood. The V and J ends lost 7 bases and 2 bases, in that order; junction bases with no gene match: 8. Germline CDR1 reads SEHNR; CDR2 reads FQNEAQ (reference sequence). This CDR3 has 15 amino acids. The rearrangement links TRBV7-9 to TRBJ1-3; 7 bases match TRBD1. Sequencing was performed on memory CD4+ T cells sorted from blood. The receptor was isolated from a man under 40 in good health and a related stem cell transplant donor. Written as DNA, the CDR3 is TGTGCCAGCATCCGAACAGGGGATCCTGGAAACACCATATATTTT. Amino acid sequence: CASIRTGDPGNTIYF.